This T cell receptor (beta chain) was obtained from a study of CD8 T cells in Susac syndrome. About the study: The Susac syndrome patients were therapy-naive, on corticosteroids, or on intravenous immunoglobulin alone at blood draw.

The CDR3 loop spans 13 amino acids. The germline gives CDR1 MGHDK, CDR2 SYGVNS. The germline V and J ends were trimmed by 1 base and 0 bases, with 3 bases remaining between them. Random hexamers were used to reverse transcribe the RNA input (0.5 to 1 ug). Using its own MiXCR run on the immunoSEQ multiplex PCR reads, TCRdb lists one record per CDR3 protein. The sample shows about 140,000 distinct CDR3 sequences, roughly 94% of them seen only once. Sequencing targeted TCR beta in blood CD8+ and CD4+ T cells. The origin of this receptor is a human donor with Susac syndrome. Specimen: CD4+ T cells from PBMCs. This chain connects TRBV25-1 to TRBJ2-5; D is unresolved. In DNA form, the CDR3 reads TGTGCCAGCAGTGAATGGGACCAAGAGACCCAGTACTTC. Protein product: CASSEWDQETQYF.